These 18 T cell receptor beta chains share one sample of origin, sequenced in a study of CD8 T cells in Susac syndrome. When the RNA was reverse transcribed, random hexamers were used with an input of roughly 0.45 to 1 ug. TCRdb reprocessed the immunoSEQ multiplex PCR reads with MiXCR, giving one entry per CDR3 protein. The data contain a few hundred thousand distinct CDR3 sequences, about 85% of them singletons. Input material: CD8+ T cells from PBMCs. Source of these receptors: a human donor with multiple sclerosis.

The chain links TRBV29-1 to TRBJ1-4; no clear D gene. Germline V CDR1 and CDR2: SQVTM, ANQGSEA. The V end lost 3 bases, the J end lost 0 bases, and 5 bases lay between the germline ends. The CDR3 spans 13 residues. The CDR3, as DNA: TGCAGCGTTGAGAGTGCAACTAATGAAAAACTGTTTTTT. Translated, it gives CSVESATNEKLFF. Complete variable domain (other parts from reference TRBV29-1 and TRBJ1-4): SAVISQKPSRDICQRGTSLTIQCQVDSQVTMMFWYRQQPGQSLTLIATANQGSEATYESGFVIDKFPISRPNLTFSTLTVSNMSPEDSSIYLCSVESATNEKLFFGSGTQLSVL.

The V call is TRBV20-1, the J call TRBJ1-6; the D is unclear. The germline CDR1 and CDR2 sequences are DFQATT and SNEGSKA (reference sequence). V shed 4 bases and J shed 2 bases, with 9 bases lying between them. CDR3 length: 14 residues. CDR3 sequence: CSATLPAYNSPLHF. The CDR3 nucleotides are TGCAGTGCTACCCTCCCAGCCTATAATTCACCCCTCCACTTT.

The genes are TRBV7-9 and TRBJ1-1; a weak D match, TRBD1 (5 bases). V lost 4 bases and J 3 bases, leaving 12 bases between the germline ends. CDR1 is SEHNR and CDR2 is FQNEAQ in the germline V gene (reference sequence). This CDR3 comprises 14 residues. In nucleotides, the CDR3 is TGTGCCAGCAGCTCAAGGGTGGGGGACACTGAAGCTTTCTTT. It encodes CASSSRVGDTEAFF.

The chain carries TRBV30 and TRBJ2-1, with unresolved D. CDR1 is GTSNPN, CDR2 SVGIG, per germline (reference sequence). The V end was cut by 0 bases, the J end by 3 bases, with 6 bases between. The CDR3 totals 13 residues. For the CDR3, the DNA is TGTGCCTGGAGTGTACTGGACTACAATGAGCAGTTCTTC. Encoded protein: CAWSVLDYNEQFF.

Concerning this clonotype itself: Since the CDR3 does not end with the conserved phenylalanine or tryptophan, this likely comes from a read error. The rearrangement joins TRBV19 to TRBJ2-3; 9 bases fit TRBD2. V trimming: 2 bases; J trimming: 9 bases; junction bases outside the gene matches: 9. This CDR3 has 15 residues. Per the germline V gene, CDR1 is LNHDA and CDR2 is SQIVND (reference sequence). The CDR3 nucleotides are TGTGCCAGTAGTATACCCCGGGCTAGCGGGATCACGCAGTATCTT. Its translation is CASSIPRASGITQYL.

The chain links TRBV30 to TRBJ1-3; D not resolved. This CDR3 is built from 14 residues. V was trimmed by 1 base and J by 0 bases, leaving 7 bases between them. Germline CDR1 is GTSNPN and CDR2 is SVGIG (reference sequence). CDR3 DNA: TGTGCCTGGAGTGGGGCTTACTCTGGAAACACCATATATTTT. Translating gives CAWSGAYSGNTIYF.

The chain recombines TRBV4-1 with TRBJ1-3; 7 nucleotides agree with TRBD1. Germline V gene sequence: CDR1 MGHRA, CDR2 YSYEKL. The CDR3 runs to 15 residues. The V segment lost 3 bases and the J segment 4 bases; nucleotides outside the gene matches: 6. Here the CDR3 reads CASSQAGQKGNTIYF. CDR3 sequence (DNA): TGCGCCAGCAGCCAGGCGGGACAGAAAGGAAACACCATATATTTT.

Here the CDR3 reads CASSFVVNTEAFF. CDR3 nucleotides: TGTGCCAGCAGCTTCGTCGTGAACACTGAAGCTTTCTTT. J is TRBJ1-1 and V is TRBV5-6; D remains unclear. With 2 bases removed from V and 0 bases from J, the gap between germline ends came to 5 bases. Germline V gene lookup returns CDR1 SGHDT and CDR2 YYEEEE. This CDR3 comprises 13 residues.

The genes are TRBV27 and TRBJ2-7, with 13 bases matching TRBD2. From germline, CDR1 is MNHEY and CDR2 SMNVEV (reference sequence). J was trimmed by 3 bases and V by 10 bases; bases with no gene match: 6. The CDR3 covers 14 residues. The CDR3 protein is CATGGLAGIYEQYF. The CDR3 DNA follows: TGTGCCACCGGGGGACTAGCGGGGATCTACGAGCAGTACTTC.

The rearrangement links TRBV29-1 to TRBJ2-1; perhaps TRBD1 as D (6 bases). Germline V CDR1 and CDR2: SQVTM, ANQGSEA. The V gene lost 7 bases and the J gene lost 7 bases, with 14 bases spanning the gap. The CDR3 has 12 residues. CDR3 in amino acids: CSATSTGNEQFF. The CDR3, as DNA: TGCAGCGCTACCTCAACAGGGAATGAGCAGTTCTTC.

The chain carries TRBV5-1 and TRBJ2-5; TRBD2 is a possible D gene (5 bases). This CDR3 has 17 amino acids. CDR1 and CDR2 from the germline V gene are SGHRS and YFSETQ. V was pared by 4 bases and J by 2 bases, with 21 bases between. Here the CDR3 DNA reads TGCGCCAGCAGCGTCCTTAGCGATTACGAAGGACAAGAGACCCAGTACTTC. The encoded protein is CASSVLSDYEGQETQYF.

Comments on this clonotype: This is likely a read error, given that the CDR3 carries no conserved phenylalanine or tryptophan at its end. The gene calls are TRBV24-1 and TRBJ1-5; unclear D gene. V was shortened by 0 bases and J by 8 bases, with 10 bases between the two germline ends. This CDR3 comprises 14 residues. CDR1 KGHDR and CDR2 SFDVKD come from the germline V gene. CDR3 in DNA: TGTGCCACCAGTGATTTGATGGGGAGGGAGCCCCAGCATTCT. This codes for CATSDLMGREPQHS.

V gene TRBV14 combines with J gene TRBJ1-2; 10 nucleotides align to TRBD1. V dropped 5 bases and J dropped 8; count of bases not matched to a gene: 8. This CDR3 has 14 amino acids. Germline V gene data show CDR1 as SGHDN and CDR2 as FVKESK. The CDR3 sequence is CASSSDRGQVGYTF. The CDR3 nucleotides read TGTGCCAGCAGCTCCGACAGGGGGCAAGTGGGCTACACCTTC.

The CDR3 protein is CASRDIRDYGYTF. The CDR3 DNA follows: TGTGCCAGCAGGGATATAAGGGACTATGGCTACACCTTC. V gene TRBV6-2 or TRBV6-3 combines with J gene TRBJ1-2; D gene unclear. The CDR3 has 13 residues. V lost 6 bases, J lost 3 bases, and 11 bases lay in between. Germline assignment: CDR1 MNHEY and CDR2 SVGEGT.

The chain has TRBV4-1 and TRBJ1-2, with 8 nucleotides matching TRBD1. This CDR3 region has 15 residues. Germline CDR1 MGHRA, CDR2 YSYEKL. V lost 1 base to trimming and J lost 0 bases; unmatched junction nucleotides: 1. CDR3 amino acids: CASSQGTGTNYGYTF. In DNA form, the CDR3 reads TGCGCCAGCAGCCAAGGGACAGGGACTAACTATGGCTACACCTTC.

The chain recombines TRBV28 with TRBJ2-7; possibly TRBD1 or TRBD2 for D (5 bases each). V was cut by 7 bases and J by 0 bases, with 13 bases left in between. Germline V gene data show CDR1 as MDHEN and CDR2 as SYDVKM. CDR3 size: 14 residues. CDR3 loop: CASKYPGHSYEQYF. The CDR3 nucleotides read TGTGCCAGCAAGTACCCGGGGCACTCCTACGAGCAGTACTTC.

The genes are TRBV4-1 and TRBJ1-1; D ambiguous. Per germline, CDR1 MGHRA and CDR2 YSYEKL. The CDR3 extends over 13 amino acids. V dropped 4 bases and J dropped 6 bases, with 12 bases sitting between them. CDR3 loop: CASSRPVGAEAFF. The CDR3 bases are TGCGCCAGCAGCCGACCGGTTGGCGCTGAAGCTTTCTTT.

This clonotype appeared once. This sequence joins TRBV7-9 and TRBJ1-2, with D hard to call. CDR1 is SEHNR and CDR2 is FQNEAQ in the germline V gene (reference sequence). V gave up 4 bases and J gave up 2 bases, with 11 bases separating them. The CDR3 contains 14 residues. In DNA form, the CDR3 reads TGTGCCAGCAGCTCCACGTGGGTCAACTATGGCTACACCTTC. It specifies CASSSTWVNYGYTF.